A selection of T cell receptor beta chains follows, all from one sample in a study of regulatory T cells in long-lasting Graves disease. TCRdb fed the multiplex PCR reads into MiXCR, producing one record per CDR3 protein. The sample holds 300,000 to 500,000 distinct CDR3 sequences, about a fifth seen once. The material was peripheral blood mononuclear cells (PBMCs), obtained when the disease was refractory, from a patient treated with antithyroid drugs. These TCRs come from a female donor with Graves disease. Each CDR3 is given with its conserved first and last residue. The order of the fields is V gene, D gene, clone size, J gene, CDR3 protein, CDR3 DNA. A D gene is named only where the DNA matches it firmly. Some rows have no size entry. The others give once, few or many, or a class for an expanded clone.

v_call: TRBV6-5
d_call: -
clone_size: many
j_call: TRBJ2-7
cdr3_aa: CASSYGGIEAPNEQYF
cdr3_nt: TGTGCCAGCAGTTACGGGGGAATCGAGGCCCCGAACGAGCAGTACTTC

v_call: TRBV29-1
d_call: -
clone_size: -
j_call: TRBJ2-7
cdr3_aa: CSVVRGGVDEQYF
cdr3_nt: TGCAGCGTTGTCAGGGGGGGCGTCGACGAGCAGTACTTC

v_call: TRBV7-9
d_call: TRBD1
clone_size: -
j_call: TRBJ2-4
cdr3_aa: CASSFRQGNIQYF
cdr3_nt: TGTGCCAGCAGCTTTAGACAGGGGAACATTCAGTACTTC

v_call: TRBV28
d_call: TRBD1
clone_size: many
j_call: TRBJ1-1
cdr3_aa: CASSLGQAPKHTEAFF
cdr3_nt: TGTGCCAGCAGTCTTGGACAGGCCCCCAAGCACACTGAAGCTTTCTTT

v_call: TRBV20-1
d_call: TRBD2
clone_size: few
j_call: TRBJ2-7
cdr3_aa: CSARAGGTVPTYEQYF
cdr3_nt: TGCAGTGCTAGAGCGGGGGGGACCGTCCCAACCTACGAGCAGTACTTC

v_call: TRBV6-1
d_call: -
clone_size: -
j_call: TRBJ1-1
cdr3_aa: CASVFGGGSTEAFF
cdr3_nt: TGTGCCAGCGTCTTTGGGGGAGGGAGCACTGAAGCTTTCTTT

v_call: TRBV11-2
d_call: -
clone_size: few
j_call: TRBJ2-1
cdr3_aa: CASTSTQGYNEQFF
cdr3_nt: TGTGCCAGCACTTCAACCCAGGGGTACAATGAGCAGTTCTTC

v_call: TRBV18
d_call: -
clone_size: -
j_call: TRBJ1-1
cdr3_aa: CASSPPGNGAEAFF
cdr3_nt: TGTGCCAGCTCACCACCGGGTAATGGGGCTGAAGCTTTCTTT

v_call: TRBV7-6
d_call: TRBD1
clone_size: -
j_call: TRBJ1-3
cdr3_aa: CASSPIGGTGSTSGNTIYF
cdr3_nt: TGTGCCAGCAGCCCAATAGGGGGGACAGGTTCTACCTCTGGAAACACCATATATTTT

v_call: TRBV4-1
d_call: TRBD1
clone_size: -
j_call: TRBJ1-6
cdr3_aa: CASSQVPQGPNSPLHF
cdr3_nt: TGCGCCAGCAGCCAAGTCCCACAGGGGCCCAATTCACCCCTCCACTTT

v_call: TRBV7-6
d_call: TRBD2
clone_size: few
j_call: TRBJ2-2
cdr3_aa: CASSLSAGGLAGELFF
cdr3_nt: TGTGCCAGCAGCTTATCGGCGGGAGGTTTGGCCGGGGAGCTGTTTTTT

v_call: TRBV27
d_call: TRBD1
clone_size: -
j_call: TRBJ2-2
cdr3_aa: CASSLGQGPGELFF
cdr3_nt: TGTGCCAGCAGTCTAGGACAGGGCCCCGGGGAGCTGTTTTTT

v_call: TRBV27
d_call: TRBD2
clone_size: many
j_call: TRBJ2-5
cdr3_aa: CATSRGSGAETQYF
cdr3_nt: TGTGCCACTTCGCGGGGGAGTGGGGCAGAGACCCAGTACTTC

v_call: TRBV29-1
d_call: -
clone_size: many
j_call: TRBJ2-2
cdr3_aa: CSAKRGSDTGELFF
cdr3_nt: TGCAGCGCCAAAAGGGGGAGCGACACCGGGGAGCTGTTTTTT

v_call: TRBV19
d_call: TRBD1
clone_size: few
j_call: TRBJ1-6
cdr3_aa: CASRTGGSYNSPLHF
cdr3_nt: TGTGCCAGTAGGACAGGGGGCTCCTATAATTCACCCCTCCACTTT

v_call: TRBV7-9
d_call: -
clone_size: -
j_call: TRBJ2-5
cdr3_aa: CASSLEPWETQYF
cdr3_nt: TGTGCCAGCAGCTTAGAACCTTGGGAGACCCAGTACTTC

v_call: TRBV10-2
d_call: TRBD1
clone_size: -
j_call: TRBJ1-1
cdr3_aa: CASSESRGLTEAFF
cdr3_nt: TGCGCCAGCAGTGAGTCCAGGGGGCTCACTGAAGCTTTCTTT

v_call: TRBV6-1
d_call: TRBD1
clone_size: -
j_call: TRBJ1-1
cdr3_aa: CASRGQGVVFEAFF
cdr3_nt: TGTGCCAGCAGAGGACAGGGTGTTGTCTTTGAAGCTTTCTTT

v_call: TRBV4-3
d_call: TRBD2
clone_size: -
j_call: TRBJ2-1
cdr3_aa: CASSQFGTSGYNEQFF
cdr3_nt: TGCGCCAGCAGCCAATTTGGGACTAGCGGGTACAATGAGCAGTTCTTC

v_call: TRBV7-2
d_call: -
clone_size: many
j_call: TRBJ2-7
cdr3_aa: CASSFLPSPNEQYF
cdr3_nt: TGTGCCAGCAGCTTCCTCCCCTCTCCTAACGAGCAGTACTTC

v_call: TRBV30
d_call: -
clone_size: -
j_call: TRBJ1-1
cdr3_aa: CAWSGSALGTEAFF
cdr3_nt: TGTGCCTGGAGTGGATCAGCTTTGGGGACTGAAGCTTTCTTT

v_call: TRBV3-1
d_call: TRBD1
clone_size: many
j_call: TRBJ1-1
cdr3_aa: CASSWGTGSYTEAFF
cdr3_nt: TGTGCCAGCAGCTGGGGGACAGGGTCTTACACTGAAGCTTTCTTT

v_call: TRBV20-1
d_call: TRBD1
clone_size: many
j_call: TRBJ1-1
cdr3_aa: CSARDYRGMNTEAFF
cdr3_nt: TGCAGTGCTAGAGATTACAGGGGGATGAACACTGAAGCTTTCTTT

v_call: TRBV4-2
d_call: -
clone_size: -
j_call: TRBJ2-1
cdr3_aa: CASSLGTIGGDEQFF
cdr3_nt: TGTGCCAGCAGCCTGGGGACAATCGGGGGCGATGAGCAGTTCTTC

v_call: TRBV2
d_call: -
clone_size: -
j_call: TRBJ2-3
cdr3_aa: CASSEAITTDTQYF
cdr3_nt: TGTGCCAGCAGTGAAGCCATAACTACAGATACGCAGTATTTT

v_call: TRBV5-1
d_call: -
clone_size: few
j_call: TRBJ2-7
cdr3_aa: CASSTDDYYEQYF
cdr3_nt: TGCGCCAGCAGCACGGACGACTACTACGAGCAGTACTTC

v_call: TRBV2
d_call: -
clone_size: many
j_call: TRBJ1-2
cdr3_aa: CASSEIRVGVYGYTF
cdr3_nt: TGTGCCAGCAGTGAAATTAGGGTGGGGGTCTATGGCTACACCTTC

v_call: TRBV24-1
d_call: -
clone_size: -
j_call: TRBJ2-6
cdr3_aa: CATSGTVAGANVLTF
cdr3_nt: TGTGCCACCAGTGGGACAGTAGCTGGGGCCAACGTCCTGACTTTC

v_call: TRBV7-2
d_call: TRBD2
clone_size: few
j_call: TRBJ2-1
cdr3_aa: CASSLDHPFGRGRNEQFF
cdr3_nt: TGTGCCAGCAGCTTAGATCACCCCTTCGGGAGGGGCCGTAATGAGCAGTTCTTC

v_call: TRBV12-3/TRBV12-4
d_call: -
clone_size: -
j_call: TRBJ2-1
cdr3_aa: CASRQRVNEQFF
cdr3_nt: TGTGCCAGCAGGCAGCGGGTGAATGAGCAGTTCTTC

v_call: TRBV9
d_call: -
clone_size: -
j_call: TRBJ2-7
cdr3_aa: CASSVGGGINYEQYF
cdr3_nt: TGTGCCAGCAGCGTAGGCGGCGGGATCAACTACGAGCAGTACTTC

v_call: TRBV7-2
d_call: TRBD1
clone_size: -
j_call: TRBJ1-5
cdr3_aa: CASSLAPSGTGGDPQHF
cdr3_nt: TGTGCCAGCAGCTTAGCGCCATCCGGGACAGGGGGTGATCCCCAGCATTTT

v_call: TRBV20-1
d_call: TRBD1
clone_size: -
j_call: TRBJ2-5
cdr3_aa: CSARSPGTGEETQYF
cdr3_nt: TGCAGTGCCCGGTCCCCCGGGACAGGGGAAGAGACCCAGTACTTC

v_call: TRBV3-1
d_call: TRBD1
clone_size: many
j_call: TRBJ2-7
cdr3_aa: CASSPRDREDEQYF
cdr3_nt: TGTGCCAGCAGCCCCCGGGACAGGGAAGACGAGCAGTACTTC

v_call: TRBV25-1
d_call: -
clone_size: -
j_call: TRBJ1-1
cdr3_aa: CASSPSDGNTEAFF
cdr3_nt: TGTGCCAGCAGTCCTTCAGACGGGAACACTGAAGCTTTCTTT

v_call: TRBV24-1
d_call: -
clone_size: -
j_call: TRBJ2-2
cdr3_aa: CATSDLRASASNTGELFF
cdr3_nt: TGTGCCACCAGTGACCTGAGGGCTAGCGCCTCGAACACCGGGGAGCTGTTTTTT

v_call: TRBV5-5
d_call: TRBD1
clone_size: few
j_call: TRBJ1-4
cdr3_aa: CASSLRGLNEKLFF
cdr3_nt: TGTGCCAGCAGCCTCAGGGGGCTTAATGAAAAACTGTTTTTT

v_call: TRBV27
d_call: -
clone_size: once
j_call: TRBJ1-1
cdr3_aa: CASSLSNTGRNTEAFF
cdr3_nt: TGTGCCAGCAGTTTATCGAATACAGGAAGGAACACTGAAGCTTTCTTT

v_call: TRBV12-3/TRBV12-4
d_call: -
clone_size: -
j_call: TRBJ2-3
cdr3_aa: CASSWTQSGTDTQYF
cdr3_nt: TGTGCCAGCAGTTGGACACAATCGGGCACAGATACGCAGTATTTT

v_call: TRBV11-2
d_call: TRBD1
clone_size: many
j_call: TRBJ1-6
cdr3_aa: CASSLDSHRGWGSPLHF
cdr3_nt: TGTGCCAGCAGCTTAGATTCGCACAGGGGATGGGGTTCACCCCTCCACTTT

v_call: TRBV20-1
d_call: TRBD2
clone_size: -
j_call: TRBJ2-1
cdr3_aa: CSAEAGDNYNEQFF
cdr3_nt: TGCAGTGCCGAAGCGGGAGATAATTACAATGAGCAGTTCTTC

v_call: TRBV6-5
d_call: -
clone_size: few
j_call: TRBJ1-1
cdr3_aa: CASSYTGYTEAFF
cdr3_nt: TGTGCCAGCAGTTATACAGGGTACACTGAAGCTTTCTTT

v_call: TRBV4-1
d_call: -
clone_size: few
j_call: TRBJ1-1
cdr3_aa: CASSQPLEQVNTEAFF
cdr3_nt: TGCGCCAGCAGCCAACCGCTTGAACAGGTGAACACTGAAGCTTTCTTT

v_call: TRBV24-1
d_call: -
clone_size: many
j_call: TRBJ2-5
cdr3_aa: CATSDIMGGQETQYF
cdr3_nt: TGTGCCACCAGTGATATCATGGGCGGCCAAGAGACCCAGTACTTC

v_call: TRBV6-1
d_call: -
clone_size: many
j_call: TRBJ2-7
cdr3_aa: CASSLKRQGSYEQYF
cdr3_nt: TGTGCCAGCAGTCTAAAGCGGCAGGGGAGCTACGAGCAGTACTTC

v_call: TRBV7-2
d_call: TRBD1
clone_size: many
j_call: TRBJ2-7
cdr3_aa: CASSLGGTGAYEQYF
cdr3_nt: TGTGCCAGCAGCTTAGGTGGGACAGGGGCCTACGAGCAGTACTTC

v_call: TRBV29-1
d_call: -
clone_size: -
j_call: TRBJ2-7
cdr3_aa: CSVFTLSYEQYF
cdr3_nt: TGCAGCGTTTTCACCTTGTCCTACGAGCAGTACTTC

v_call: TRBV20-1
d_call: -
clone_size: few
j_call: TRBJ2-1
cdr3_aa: CSPLEETGNEQFF
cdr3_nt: TGCAGTCCTTTAGAGGAAACGGGGAATGAGCAGTTCTTC

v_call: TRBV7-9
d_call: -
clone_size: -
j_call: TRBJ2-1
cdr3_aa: CASSPVGEGYEQFF
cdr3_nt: TGTGCCAGCAGCCCCGTGGGGGAAGGCTATGAGCAGTTCTTC